What follows are 14 T cell receptor beta chains derived from one specimen sequenced in a study of blood T cell repertoires in COVID-19. Data came from immunoSEQ multiplex PCR; TCRdb stores just in-frame clones and leaves some out. The table lists about 120,000 clones, 60% to 80% of them singletons. Sequencing was carried out using peripheral blood. The receptors shown here come from a human donor in a cohort sampled during active COVID-19.

The gene calls are TRBV5-1 and TRBJ2-5, with D possibly TRBD2 on 6 matching bases. V was pared by 5 bases and J by 7 bases, with 15 bases between. The germline V gene encodes CDR1 SGHRS and CDR2 YFSETQ. The CDR3 sequence is 13 residues long. Here the CDR3 reads CASSKEAEGTQYF. CDR3 nucleotides: TGCGCCAGCAGTAAGGAAGCGGAGGGGACCCAGTACTTC.

The chain recombines TRBV27 with TRBJ2-1; D unresolved. The CDR3 loop spans 14 amino acids. V was cut by 2 bases and J by 4 bases, with 9 bases left in between. The germline gives CDR1 MNHEY, CDR2 SMNVEV (reference sequence). The CDR3 loop is CASSLPPYYNEQFF. CDR3 nucleotide sequence: TGTGCCAGCAGTTTACCGCCCTATTACAATGAGCAGTTCTTC.

The gene calls are TRBV7-9 and TRBJ1-1, with D possibly being TRBD1 (6 bases). The V gene lost 5 bases and the J gene lost 1 base, with 11 bases spanning the gap. The CDR3 extends over 14 amino acids. Germline CDR1 reads SEHNR; CDR2 reads FQNEAQ (reference sequence). The CDR3, as DNA: TGTGCCAGCAGCACAGAGGGACAGAACACTGAAGCTTTCTTT. Its translation: CASSTEGQNTEAFF.

V gene TRBV5-8 combines with J gene TRBJ1-1, with a weak D call TRBD1 (5 bases). CDR1 is SGHTS, CDR2 YDEGEE, per germline. This CDR3 has 15 amino acids. Deletions cut 2 bases from V and 5 bases from J, with 16 bases between. The CDR3 DNA reads as TGTGCCAGCAGCTTCGGTTGGGGGAGGGAGACTGAAGCTTTCTTT. It yields the protein CASSFGWGRETEAFF.

The chain combines TRBV27 with TRBJ1-5; tentatively, D is TRBD1 (6 bases). V was cut by 6 bases and J by 0 bases, with 15 bases left in between. Germline CDR1 reads MNHEY; CDR2 reads SMNVEV (reference sequence). CDR3 length equals 16 residues. DNA for the CDR3: TGTGCCAGCAGGGGGCAGGGGCCCTATAGCAATCAGCCCCAGCATTTT. This translates into CASRGQGPYSNQPQHF.

V is TRBV2 and J is TRBJ1-1, with unresolved D. CDR1 and CDR2 from the germline V gene are SNHLY and FYNNEI. This CDR3 is 13 amino acids long. With 2 bases removed from V and 1 base from J, the gap between germline ends came to 5 bases. The CDR3 DNA reads as TGTGCCAGCAGTGAAAATAAGAACACTGAAGCTTTCTTT. This sequence encodes CASSENKNTEAFF.

The V and J genes are TRBV19 and TRBJ1-5; 7 nucleotides align to TRBD1. This CDR3 contains 18 residues. V trimming: 7 bases; J trimming: 4 bases; junction bases outside the gene matches: 19. Germline V gene data show CDR1 as LNHDA and CDR2 as SQIVND (reference sequence). The CDR3 nucleotides are TGTGCCAGTAACTGGGGCGCAGGGGGGACCGGCGGAAATCAGCCCCAGCATTTT. Encoded protein: CASNWGAGGTGGNQPQHF.

The chain is built from TRBV24-1 and TRBJ1-1; 8 bases align to TRBD1. J was trimmed by 6 bases and V by 8 bases; bases with no gene match: 7. The CDR3 is made up of 13 amino acids. The V gene's germline CDR1 is KGHDR and CDR2 SFDVKD. CDR3 amino acids: CATINRGFSEAFF. The DNA for the CDR3 is TGTGCCACCATAAACAGGGGGTTTTCTGAAGCTTTCTTT.

This sequence joins TRBV30 and TRBJ2-2; maybe TRBD2 (5 bases). Trimming pared 3 bases from V and 1 base from J, leaving 9 bases between. This CDR3 has 14 amino acids. Germline V CDR1 and CDR2: GTSNPN, SVGIG (reference sequence). The CDR3 nucleotides are TGTGCCTGGAGGGAGGCGGAGAACACCGGGGAGCTGTTTTTT. Amino acids: CAWREAENTGELFF.

A single count supports this clone. The rearrangement links TRBV28 to TRBJ2-7; 10 bases align to TRBD2. Per germline, CDR1 MDHEN and CDR2 SYDVKM. This CDR3 region has 16 residues. V gave up 3 bases and J gave up 2 bases; unmatched junction bases: 7. The DNA of the CDR3 is TGTGCCAGCAGTTTTTTAGCGGGAGGAGGGACCTACGAGCAGTACTTC. This codes for CASSFLAGGGTYEQYF.

This chain links TRBV3-1 (or the pseudogene TRBV3-2) with TRBJ2-7; 15 bases align to TRBD2. The CDR3 sequence is 18 residues long. J lost 6 bases, V lost 2 bases, and 11 bases had no gene match. From germline, CDR1 is LGHDT and CDR2 YNNKEL (reference sequence). As DNA, the CDR3 is TGTGCCAGCAGCCAATCAAGAGGCGGACTAGCGGGGGGGGCCGAGCAGTACTTC. This translates into CASSQSRGGLAGGAEQYF.

The chain is built from TRBV7-9 and TRBJ1-6, with 10 bases identical to TRBD1. CDR1 is SEHNR, CDR2 FQNEAQ, per germline (reference sequence). V lost 5 bases, J lost 9 bases, and 7 bases stayed unmatched. The CDR3 runs to 15 residues. The CDR3 protein is CASSPMDRGISPLHF. CDR3 sequence (DNA): TGTGCCAGCAGCCCCATGGACAGGGGGATTTCACCCCTCCACTTT.

This clone showed up just once. The genes are TRBV13 and TRBJ2-7, with 15 positions matching TRBD2. The CDR3 extends over 19 amino acids. Germline CDR1 and CDR2: PRHDT and FYEKMQ (reference sequence). The junction had 16 bases not matched to a gene; V was cut back by 5 bases and J by 5 bases. CDR3 region: CASSGPGTSGRQSRNEQYF. DNA for the CDR3: TGTGCCAGCAGCGGTCCCGGGACTAGCGGGAGGCAGAGTCGGAACGAGCAGTACTTC.

The chain links TRBV27 to TRBJ2-6; possibly TRBD1 for D (5 bases). Germline CDR1 is MNHEY and CDR2 is SMNVEV (reference sequence). The length of the CDR3 is 17 residues. Between the trimmed V and J ends, which lost 3 bases and 2 bases, there was a span of 14 bases. The CDR3 DNA follows: TGTGCCAGCAGTTTTATTACAGCAGGGCCTGGGGCCAACGTCCTGACTTTC. Translated, it gives CASSFITAGPGANVLTF.